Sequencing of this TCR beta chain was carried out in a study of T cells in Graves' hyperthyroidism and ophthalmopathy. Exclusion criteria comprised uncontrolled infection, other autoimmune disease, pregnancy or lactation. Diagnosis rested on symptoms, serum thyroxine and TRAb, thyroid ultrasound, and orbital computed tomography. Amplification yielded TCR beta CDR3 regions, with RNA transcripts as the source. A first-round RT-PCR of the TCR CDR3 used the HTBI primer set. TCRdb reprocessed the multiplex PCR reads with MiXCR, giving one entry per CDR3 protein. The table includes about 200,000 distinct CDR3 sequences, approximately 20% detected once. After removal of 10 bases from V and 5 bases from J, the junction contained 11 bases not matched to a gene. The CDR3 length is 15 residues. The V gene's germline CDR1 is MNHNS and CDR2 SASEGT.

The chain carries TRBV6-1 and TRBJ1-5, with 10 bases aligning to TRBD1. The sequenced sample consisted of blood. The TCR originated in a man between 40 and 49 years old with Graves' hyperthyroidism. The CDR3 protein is CATNKVDRGDQPQHF. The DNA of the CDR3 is TGTGCCACCAACAAGGTGGACAGGGGGGATCAGCCCCAGCATTTT.